These 20 T cell receptor beta chains share one sample of origin, sequenced in a study of CD8+ T cells in alopecia areata. The authors extracted RNA and reverse transcribed it into cDNA as the sequencing template. Clones were sequenced by immunoSEQ multiplex PCR, and TCRdb holds only the in-frame ones, with some missing. The sample shows 200,000 to 250,000 clones, approximately 52% of them seen only once. This specimen consisted of CD4+ T cells sorted from blood, obtained at week 0. The receptors come from a human donor with alopecia areata.

This rearrangement joins TRBV4-1 to TRBJ2-3; 8 bases agree with TRBD1. Germline V lookup: CDR1 MGHRA, CDR2 YSYEKL. CDR3 length: 15 amino acids. J gave up 3 bases and V 2 bases, and 4 bases lay outside the gene matches. CDR3 sequence: CASSQQGARTDTQYF. The CDR3, as DNA: TGCGCCAGCAGCCAACAGGGGGCGCGGACAGATACGCAGTATTTT.

The V gene is TRBV2, the J gene TRBJ2-1; 9 bases agree with TRBD1. Looked up from germline, CDR1 is SNHLY and CDR2 is FYNNEI. The trim removed 5 bases at V and 4 bases at J, leaving 6 bases unmatched. CDR3 length: 15 amino acids. The CDR3 loop is CASSPLTGGYNEQFF. CDR3 nucleotides: TGTGCCAGCAGTCCGCTGACAGGGGGGTACAATGAGCAGTTCTTC.

This sequence joins TRBV4-1 and TRBJ2-7; D not resolved. The CDR3 runs 13 residues. Germline CDR1 reads MGHRA; CDR2 reads YSYEKL. V lost 0 bases and J 4 bases, leaving 7 bases between the germline ends. DNA of the CDR3: TGCGCCAGCAGCCAAGATGTGGGGTACGAGCAGTACTTC. It codes for CASSQDVGYEQYF.

Only a few counts were recorded for this clone. The CDR3 region is CSARDEVEQYF. CDR3 in DNA: TGCAGTGCTAGAGATGAGGTCGAGCAGTACTTC. This chain connects TRBV20-1 to TRBJ2-7, with D hard to call. CDR1 is DFQATT and CDR2 is SNEGSKA in the germline V gene (reference sequence). Trimming removed 0 bases from V and 6 bases from J, with 6 bases in between. CDR3 length: 11 amino acids.

A note on this clone: The sample contains more than one DNA sequence encoding this CDR3. The J gene is TRBJ2-3, the V gene TRBV15; either TRBD1 or TRBD2 may fit D (5 bases each). Trimming removed 0 bases at V and 0 bases at J, with 7 bases between. Germline CDR1 and CDR2: LNHNV and YYDKDF (reference sequence). This CDR3 comprises 15 residues. The CDR3 sequence is CATSRDGGSTDTQYF. The CDR3 DNA follows: TGTGCCACCAGCAGAGATGGGGGAAGCACAGATACGCAGTATTTT.

The rearrangement uses TRBV13 and TRBJ2-2, with TRBD1 identical over 8 bases. This CDR3 comprises 14 residues. Germline trimming cut 5 bases from V and 5 bases from J; bases unmatched to any gene: 4. Per germline, CDR1 PRHDT and CDR2 FYEKMQ (reference sequence). The CDR3 DNA reads as TGTGCCAGCAGCAAAGGACAGGGAACCGGGGAGCTGTTTTTT. Protein sequence: CASSKGQGTGELFF.

This chain joins TRBV4-1 and TRBJ1-2; 7 bases map to TRBD1. The CDR3 has 15 amino acids. Germline CDR1 and CDR2: MGHRA and YSYEKL. Germline trimming cut 0 bases from V and 2 bases from J; bases unmatched to any gene: 3. The CDR3 loop is CASSQEWTGNYGYTF. The CDR3 DNA sequence: TGCGCCAGCAGCCAAGAGTGGACAGGAAACTATGGCTACACCTTC.

This chain connects TRBV30 to TRBJ1-6; D remains ambiguous. Germline loops: CDR1 GTSNPN, CDR2 SVGIG (reference sequence). Trimming cost V 0 bases and J 7 bases, with 13 bases left between them. There are 15 residues in the CDR3. CDR3 coding DNA: TGTGCCTGGAGTGTATGGGGTGGGGAAAATTCACCCCTCCACTTT. Its protein is CAWSVWGGENSPLHF.

V gene TRBV4-2 combines with J gene TRBJ2-1, with 9 bases identical to TRBD2. Per the germline V gene, CDR1 is LGHNA and CDR2 is YNFKEQ. CDR3 length: 17 residues. Germline trimming cut 0 bases from V and 7 bases from J; bases unmatched to any gene: 10. CDR3 loop: CASSQDRNSGSGNEQFF. The CDR3, as DNA: TGTGCCAGCAGCCAAGATCGTAATAGCGGGAGCGGGAATGAGCAGTTCTTC.

This clone was counted a few times. The chain employs TRBV5-1 and TRBJ1-1, with D possibly being TRBD1 (5 bases). This CDR3 comprises 12 residues. Germline CDR1 and CDR2: SGHRS and YFSETQ. The V end was cut by 3 bases, the J end by 5 bases, with 8 bases between. The CDR3, as DNA: TGCGCCAGCAGCTCAGGGTATACTGAAGCTTTCTTT. Its translation: CASSSGYTEAFF.

V gene TRBV6-1 combines with J gene TRBJ1-2; D gene ambiguous. The CDR3 spans 13 residues. CDR1 and CDR2 from the germline V gene are MNHNS and SASEGT. Trimming took 2 bases from V and 8 from J, leaving 12 bases between them. Here the CDR3 reads CASSESKVWGYTF. The CDR3 nucleotides read TGTGCCAGCAGTGAATCAAAAGTTTGGGGCTACACCTTC.

This clone occurred a few times. The CDR3 nucleotides are TGTGCCAGCAGCGCCGGGACGGTATACACTGAAGCTTTCTTT. Translated, it gives CASSAGTVYTEAFF. The chain couples TRBV5-8 to TRBJ1-1, with D perhaps matching TRBD1 (5 bases). Trimming took off 4 bases at V and 3 bases at J, with 13 bases between the two ends. Germline V gene data show CDR1 as SGHTS and CDR2 as YDEGEE. The CDR3 runs to 14 residues. The entire variable domain, with the rest obtained from reference TRBV5-8 and TRBJ1-1, is as follows: EAGVTQSPTHLIKTRGQQATLRCSPISGHTSVYWYQQALGLGLQFLLWYDEGEERNRGNFPPRFSGRQFPNYSSELNVNALELEDSALYLCASSAGTVYTEAFFGQGTRLTVV.

This sequence joins TRBV5-1 and TRBJ2-3; D is perhaps TRBD1 (7 bases). This CDR3 is built from 17 residues. CDR1 is SGHRS, CDR2 YFSETQ, per germline. Trimming took 4 bases from V and 1 from J, leaving 19 bases between them. As DNA, the CDR3 is TGCGCCAGCAGCCCAAGGGGGGACAGCCTGCGCACAGATACGCAGTATTTT. This sequence encodes CASSPRGDSLRTDTQYF.

Here the CDR3 DNA reads TGTGCCAGCAGCTTTGTGGGGGAGGAAAAACTGTTTTTT. This encodes CASSFVGEEKLFF. The gene calls are TRBV5-6 and TRBJ1-4; D is perhaps TRBD1 (5 bases). The germline CDR1 and CDR2 sequences are SGHDT and YYEEEE. The CDR3 length is 13 residues. Trimming cost V 2 bases and J 8 bases, with 10 bases left between them.

The chain recombines TRBV30 with TRBJ2-1, with 11 bases identical to TRBD2. Germline V lookup: CDR1 GTSNPN, CDR2 SVGIG (reference sequence). V shed 0 bases, J shed 3 bases, and the junction held 4 bases outside the gene matches. CDR3 length: 16 amino acids. CDR3 sequence: CAWSVRGLADYNEQFF. The DNA of the CDR3 is TGTGCCTGGAGTGTAAGGGGACTAGCGGACTACAATGAGCAGTTCTTC. The complete variable domain, with remaining parts taken from reference TRBV30 and TRBJ2-1, reads SQTIHQWPATLVQPVGSPLSLECTVEGTSNPNLYWYRQAAGRGLQLLFYSVGIGQISSEVPQNLSASRPQDRQFILSSKKLLLSDSGFYLCAWSVRGLADYNEQFFGPGTRLTVL.

The CDR3: CASSLMGLTTSNQPQHF. The CDR3 DNA reads as TGTGCCAGTAGCCTCATGGGCCTAACCACTAGCAATCAGCCCCAGCATTTT. The J gene is TRBJ1-5, the V gene TRBV19; D is uncertain. This CDR3 is 17 amino acids long. V lost 6 bases to trimming and J lost 0 bases, with 18 bases between them. Germline CDR1 is LNHDA and CDR2 is SQIVND (reference sequence).

J is TRBJ1-1 and V is TRBV27, with D hard to call. The V gene's germline CDR1 is MNHEY and CDR2 SMNVEV (reference sequence). CDR3 length: 13 amino acids. Trimming took 3 bases from V and 2 from J, leaving 7 bases between them. CDR3 in amino acids: CASSFKENTEAFF. DNA for the CDR3: TGTGCCAGCAGTTTTAAAGAAAACACTGAAGCTTTCTTT.

This clone is a singleton in its sample. The rearrangement uses TRBV7-9 and TRBJ2-7; the D gene is possibly TRBD1 (5 bases). V was shortened by 0 bases and J by 3 bases, with 12 bases between the two germline ends. This CDR3 spans 15 amino acids. The germline CDR1 and CDR2 sequences are SEHNR and FQNEAQ (reference sequence). The CDR3 protein is CASSLAAGQRYEQYF. The CDR3 DNA follows: TGTGCCAGCAGCTTAGCGGCAGGGCAACGCTACGAGCAGTACTTC.

V gene TRBV7-9 combines with J gene TRBJ2-7; the D gene is possibly TRBD2 (5 bases). Germline V lookup: CDR1 SEHNR, CDR2 FQNEAQ (reference sequence). The CDR3 has 14 amino acids. The V gene lost 5 bases and the J gene lost 1 base, with 12 bases spanning the gap. The chain's CDR3 is CASSREGESYEQYF. CDR3 nucleotides: TGTGCCAGCAGCCGTGAGGGCGAGTCCTACGAGCAGTACTTC.

This sequence joins TRBV7-2 and TRBJ2-3; D is unclear. Trimming cost V 0 bases and J 0 bases, with 10 bases left between them. The CDR3 extends over 16 amino acids. Per germline, CDR1 SGHTA and CDR2 FQGNSA. CDR3 protein: CASSLAEWDSTDTQYF. DNA of the CDR3: TGTGCCAGCAGCTTAGCAGAGTGGGATAGCACAGATACGCAGTATTTT.